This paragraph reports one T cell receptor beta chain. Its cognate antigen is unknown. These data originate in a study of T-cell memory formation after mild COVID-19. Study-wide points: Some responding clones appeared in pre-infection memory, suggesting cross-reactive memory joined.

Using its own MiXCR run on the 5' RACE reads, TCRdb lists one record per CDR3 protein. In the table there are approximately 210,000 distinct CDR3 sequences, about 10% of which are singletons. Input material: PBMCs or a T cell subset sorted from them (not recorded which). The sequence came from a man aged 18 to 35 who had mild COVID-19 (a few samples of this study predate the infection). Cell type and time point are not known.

This CDR3 reads CSASDRGGRYGYTF. In DNA, the CDR3 is TGCAGTGCTAGCGACAGGGGCGGACGGTATGGCTACACCTTC. The V call is TRBV20-1, the J call TRBJ1-2; 8 positions match TRBD1. CDR1 DFQATT and CDR2 SNEGSKA come from the germline V gene (reference sequence). This CDR3 has 14 amino acids. With 3 bases clipped from V and 5 bases from J, the junction kept 8 bases outside the gene matches.